The next 10 T cell receptor beta chains were all read from a single sample in a study of blood T cells in healthy people across ages. A second PCR of 7 to 11 cycles used a sample-barcoded 5' primer and a J-beta primer mix. One entry per CDR3 protein results from TCRdb running MiXCR on the 5' RACE reads. This table holds some 930,000 distinct CDR3 sequences, 25% to 30% found once. The data were also submitted as part of a second study, on T cells of mothers and their children.

Sequenced sample: blood. These receptors came from a woman in her thirties or forties in good health.

Concerning this clonotype: A junction boundary mismatches the germline segment, possibly from a read error. This CDR3 is CAGSLGPPGRRNYGYTF. CDR3 bases: TGTGCCGGCAGCTTAGGTCCTCCAGGCAGGCGGAATTATGGCTACACCTTC. The J gene is TRBJ1-2, the V gene TRBV7-2, with D unclear. The CDR3 contains 17 residues. Germline CDR1 and CDR2: SGHTA and FQGNSA.

A few counts support this clonotype. The chain couples TRBV20-1 to TRBJ1-1; D gene uncertain. V lost 6 bases, J lost 0 bases, and 17 bases lay in between. The CDR3 loop spans 15 amino acids. Germline V gene lookup returns CDR1 DFQATT and CDR2 SNEGSKA (reference sequence). CDR3 DNA: TGCAGTGCAAGAACCTCCGGGAGCTTGAACACTGAAGCTTTCTTT. It codes for CSARTSGSLNTEAFF.

Only a few counts were recorded for this clonotype. This chain joins TRBV20-1 and TRBJ2-5; 8 nucleotides line up with TRBD1. CDR1 is DFQATT, CDR2 SNEGSKA, per germline (reference sequence). V lost 6 bases to trimming and J lost 5 bases; unmatched junction nucleotides: 11. The CDR3 contains 14 residues. The CDR3 DNA follows: TGCAGTGCCGACAAGGGACAGGACGGCGAGACCCAGTACTTC. This translates into CSADKGQDGETQYF.

This clonotype was seen more than once but under ten times. Written as DNA, the CDR3 is TGTGCCAGCAGTGGAACAGGGGCGGGCACTGAAGCTTTCTTT. As protein: CASSGTGAGTEAFF. This chain joins TRBV6-1 and TRBJ1-1, with TRBD1 matching over 7 bases. Germline values: CDR1 MNHNS, CDR2 SASEGT. CDR3 length: 14 residues. Trimming at V came to 4 bases and at J to 4 bases, leaving 6 bases not matched to a gene.

Only a few counts were recorded for this clonotype. The genes are TRBV28 and TRBJ2-7, with D possibly TRBD1 on 6 matching bases. Trimming left V 3 bases short and J 2 bases short, with 17 bases between. This CDR3 contains 16 residues. The germline V gene has CDR1 MDHEN and CDR2 SYDVKM. In DNA, the CDR3 is TGTGCCAGCAGTTTTTATGTGGGCAGGGGTACCTACGAGCAGTACTTC. Its translation is CASSFYVGRGTYEQYF.

This chain links TRBV12-3 or TRBV12-4 with TRBJ2-7; D gene uncertain. V lost 6 bases, J lost 4 bases, and 16 bases lay in between. The CDR3 sequence is 14 residues long. DNA for the CDR3: TGTGCCAGCAGCCCCAGTCGGCGGTCGTACGAGCAGTACTTC. This gives the protein CASSPSRRSYEQYF.

V and J are TRBV9 and TRBJ2-6; perhaps TRBD1 as D (5 bases). This CDR3 spans 16 amino acids. With 4 bases removed from V and 0 bases from J, the gap between germline ends came to 11 bases. Germline CDR1 and CDR2: SGDLS and YYNGEE. The CDR3 is CASSPQGTSGANVLTF. The CDR3 DNA is TGTGCCAGCAGCCCTCAGGGAACCTCTGGGGCCAACGTCCTGACTTTC.

The chain joins TRBV6-2 or TRBV6-3 to TRBJ2-1, with TRBD2 identical over 13 bases. Germline CDR1 is MNHEY and CDR2 is SVGEGT. CDR3 size: 20 residues. V was clipped by 7 bases and J by 7 bases; unmatched bases: 22. The CDR3 here is CASNWTSGGSPRPGKNEQFF. CDR3 nucleotide sequence: TGTGCCAGCAACTGGACTAGCGGGGGTAGTCCCCGCCCGGGAAAAAATGAGCAGTTCTTC.

The chain carries TRBV5-5 and TRBJ2-3; D unclear. CDR1 and CDR2 from the germline V gene are SGHKS and YYEKEE (reference sequence). The CDR3 has 15 amino acids. Trimming took 0 bases from V and 2 from J, leaving 10 bases between them. The CDR3 bases are TGTGCCAGCAGCTTGGGTCCACAGATCACAGATACGCAGTATTTT. Translation: CASSLGPQITDTQYF.

The sample holds many counts of this clonotype. J is TRBJ2-2 and V is TRBV4-1; a possible D gene is TRBD1 (5 bases). V lost 1 base and J 7 bases, leaving 19 bases between the germline ends. There are 17 residues in the CDR3. Germline values: CDR1 MGHRA, CDR2 YSYEKL. CDR3 sequence (DNA): TGCGCCAGCAGCCAAGTGTTCCAGGGTGGCCGTGGCGGGGAGCTGTTTTTT. Translation gives CASSQVFQGGRGGELFF.